The 32 T cell receptor beta chains below were found in one sample sequenced in a study of cytomegalovirus exposure and HLA in healthy donors (dated by TCRdb to about 2017). The library was prepared using the immunoSEQ multiplex PCR assay. For the multiplex PCR, a mixture combining 60 forward primers for TCR Vbeta segments and 13 reverse primers for TCR Jbeta segments was used. Sourced from immuneACCESS, this table was stored by TCRdb with only in-frame sequences that have V and J called. A share of the clones is absent; for the studies checked, an unresolved V gene accounts for under half, and the remainder has no known explanation. The sample profile shows about 180,000 clones; approximately 80% of them were found once. Together, the top ten hold 0.5% to 0.55% of the sample. The sequencing input was PBMCs. The receptor set was obtained from a woman between 45 and 60 years old in good health and CMV-seronegative.

V and J are TRBV5-8 and TRBJ2-2; the match to TRBD1 covers 7 bases. The CDR3 is 16 residues long. The trim removed 1 base at V and 7 bases at J, leaving 10 bases unmatched. CDR1 and CDR2 from the germline V gene are SGHTS and YDEGEE. The CDR3 loop reads CASSLTGAFSSGELFF. The CDR3 DNA reads TGTGCCAGCAGCTTGACAGGGGCCTTCAGTAGCGGGGAGCTGTTTTTT.

The chain carries TRBV5-4 and TRBJ2-1; 13 bases are a match to TRBD2. Germline V lookup: CDR1 SGHNT, CDR2 YYREEE (reference sequence). The CDR3 is made up of 19 amino acids. Trimming took 4 bases from V and 0 from J; bases not matched to a gene: 10. The DNA of the CDR3 is TGTGCCAGCAGCCTAGGACTAGCGGGGGAGTTGGGCTCCTACAATGAGCAGTTCTTC. This sequence encodes CASSLGLAGELGSYNEQFF.

About this clone itself: The junction departs from germline at one end; a sequencing error may be responsible. The chain couples TRBV2 to TRBJ1-4; D remains ambiguous. Looked up from germline, CDR1 is SNHLY and CDR2 is FYNNEI. The CDR3 totals 10 residues. Here the CDR3 reads CASTGKKGLF. CDR3 DNA sequence: TGTGCCAGCACGGGGAAAAAAGGGCTTTTT.

The chain combines TRBV7-2 with TRBJ1-5, with D maybe TRBD1 (6 bases). Germline CDR1 reads SGHTA; CDR2 reads FQGNSA. The V end lost 5 bases, the J end lost 4 bases, and 15 bases lay between the germline ends. The CDR3 consists of 15 residues. CDR3 nucleotides: TGTGCCAGCAGCCGCGGCGGGGGCCTGAATCAGCCCCAGCATTTT. Its translation: CASSRGGGLNQPQHF.

The chain recombines TRBV7-3 with TRBJ2-3; 7 bases line up with TRBD1. With V trimmed by 5 bases and J by 5 bases, 13 bases remained unmatched. This CDR3 has 16 residues. CDR1 and CDR2 (germline): SGHTA, FQGTGA. CDR3 loop: CASSPKQGISVDTQYF. The CDR3 nucleotides read TGTGCCAGCAGCCCCAAACAGGGGATTTCGGTAGATACGCAGTATTTT.

V and J are TRBV18 and TRBJ2-1; TRBD2 agrees at 7 bases. Germline V gives CDR1 KGHSH, CDR2 LQKENI. Losses at the gene ends were 1 base for V and 3 bases for J; bases not matched to a gene: 9. CDR3 length: 17 residues. CDR3 amino acids: CASSPQHGGSNYNEQFF. The CDR3 bases are TGTGCCAGCTCACCACAGCACGGGGGGTCTAACTACAATGAGCAGTTCTTC.

This chain joins TRBV19 and TRBJ2-7; TRBD2 might be the D (5 bases). Germline CDR1 LNHDA, CDR2 SQIVND (reference sequence). The V end lost 5 bases, the J end lost 2 bases, and 13 bases lay between the germline ends. CDR3 length: 14 amino acids. This CDR3 reads CASSRGFDPYEQYF. The CDR3 nucleotides are TGTGCCAGTAGTCGAGGGTTCGACCCCTACGAGCAGTACTTC.

The J gene is TRBJ2-1, the V gene TRBV7-9; D is unclear. Trimming removed 3 bases at V and 7 bases at J, with 7 bases between. The CDR3 consists of 12 residues. CDR1 and CDR2 from the germline V gene are SEHNR and FQNEAQ (reference sequence). CDR3 coding DNA: TGTGCCAGCAGCTTCATCGGTAATGAGCAGTTCTTC. This gives the protein CASSFIGNEQFF.

The rearrangement joins TRBV30 to TRBJ2-7, with 9 bases aligning to TRBD2. Trimming at V came to 2 bases and at J to 1 base, leaving 9 bases not matched to a gene. The CDR3 spans 16 residues. Germline CDR1 is GTSNPN and CDR2 is SVGIG (reference sequence). The CDR3 DNA reads TGTGCCTGGAGTCCCCCGCGGGGGGGCGGTTCCTACGAGCAGTACTTC. Translating it yields CAWSPPRGGGSYEQYF.

This chain links TRBV2 with TRBJ2-7, with D maybe TRBD1 (6 bases). This CDR3 comprises 14 residues. Germline V CDR1 and CDR2: SNHLY, FYNNEI. V was pared by 6 bases and J by 1 base, with 13 bases between. The CDR3 DNA follows: TGTGCCAGCAGGATCCGGACAGATTCCTACGAGCAGTACTTC. Protein product: CASRIRTDSYEQYF.

The chain carries TRBV28 and TRBJ1-5; D is unresolved. Germline lookup yields CDR1 MDHEN and CDR2 SYDVKM. The CDR3 covers 16 residues. The V gene lost 5 bases and the J gene lost 1 base, with 15 bases spanning the gap. This CDR3 is CASSTTLVVSNQPQHF. The CDR3 DNA reads as TGTGCCAGCAGTACGACCCTAGTCGTAAGCAATCAGCCCCAGCATTTT. Filled out from reference TRBV28 and TRBJ1-5, the complete variable domain reads DVKVTQSSRYLVKRTGEKVFLECVQDMDHENMFWYRQDPGLGLRLIYFSYDVKMKEKGDIPEGYSVSREKKERFSLILESASTNQTSMYLCASSTTLVVSNQPQHFGDGTRLSIL.

The table lists this clone with a count of one. The J gene is TRBJ1-1, the V gene TRBV7-2; D is possibly TRBD1 (6 bases). The CDR3 consists of 18 residues. V was shortened by 2 bases and J by 11 bases, with 30 bases between the two germline ends. From germline, CDR1 is SGHTA and CDR2 FQGNSA. The CDR3 reads CASSLKLINIQGSANAFF. For the CDR3, the DNA is TGTGCCAGCAGCTTAAAGCTAATAAATATACAGGGATCAGCGAATGCTTTCTTT.

The J gene is TRBJ2-3, the V gene TRBV27; TRBD2 matches at 11 bases. The germline V gene has CDR1 MNHEY and CDR2 SMNVEV (reference sequence). J gave up 5 bases and V 7 bases, and 5 bases lay outside the gene matches. The CDR3 sequence is 14 residues long. The CDR3 loop is CASISGGALDTQYF. The CDR3 DNA sequence: TGTGCCAGCATTAGCGGGGGGGCTCTAGATACGCAGTATTTT.

This clone was seen a handful of times. The chain combines TRBV7-2 with TRBJ1-5; D is possibly TRBD1 (6 bases). Germline V gene data show CDR1 as SGHTA and CDR2 as FQGNSA. V gave up 3 bases and J gave up 11 bases, with 14 bases separating them. The CDR3 contains 13 residues. As DNA, the CDR3 is TGTGCCAGCAGCTTTATACAGGGCGGATCCCAGCATTTT. This gives the protein CASSFIQGGSQHF. Filled out from reference TRBV7-2 and TRBJ1-5, the complete variable domain reads GAGVSQSPSNKVTEKGKDVELRCDPISGHTALYWYRQSLGQGLEFLIYFQGNSAPDKSGLPSDRFSAERTGGSVSTLTIQRTQQEDSAVYLCASSFIQGGSQHFGDGTRLSIL.

V is TRBV19 and J is TRBJ1-2; 7 bases map to TRBD1. V lost 10 bases to trimming and J lost 8 bases; unmatched junction nucleotides: 7. The germline CDR1 and CDR2 sequences are LNHDA and SQIVND (reference sequence). The CDR3 length is 11 residues. CDR3 amino acids: CATEGAGGYTF. In DNA, the CDR3 is TGTGCCACCGAGGGGGCGGGGGGCTACACCTTC. Full variable domain (rest looked up from reference TRBV19 and TRBJ1-2): DGGITQSPKYLFRKEGQNVTLSCEQNLNHDAMYWYRQDPGQGLRLIYYSQIVNDFQKGDIAEGYSVSREKKESFPLTVTSAQKNPTAFYLCATEGAGGYTFGSGTRLTVV.

This chain connects TRBV28 to TRBJ2-1; D is possibly TRBD1 (5 bases). CDR3 length equals 14 residues. Deletions cut 6 bases from V and 7 bases from J, with 16 bases between. The germline gives CDR1 MDHEN, CDR2 SYDVKM. CDR3 amino acids: CASRGVYVRNEQFF. Written as DNA, the CDR3 is TGTGCCAGCAGAGGGGTTTACGTGAGAAATGAGCAGTTCTTC.

The chain combines TRBV13 with TRBJ1-4; D perhaps matches TRBD1 (5 bases). V lost 5 bases and J 1 base, leaving 11 bases between the germline ends. Germline V gene sequence: CDR1 PRHDT, CDR2 FYEKMQ (reference sequence). CDR3 length equals 15 residues. CDR3 region: CASSPGGITNEKLFF. The CDR3 DNA sequence: TGTGCCAGCAGCCCCGGGGGGATAACTAATGAAAAACTGTTTTTT.

This chain joins TRBV2 and TRBJ2-1, with D uncertain. Germline CDR1 and CDR2: SNHLY and FYNNEI. V shed 4 bases and J shed 8 bases, with 18 bases lying between them. This CDR3 comprises 15 residues. For the CDR3, the DNA is TGTGCCAGCAGTGTCCCTTACTGGGCTACGCATGAGCAGTTCTTC. It codes for CASSVPYWATHEQFF.

This sequence joins TRBV5-1 and TRBJ2-7; 9 nucleotides align to TRBD1. The junction had 3 bases not matched to a gene; V was cut back by 2 bases and J by 3 bases. This CDR3 spans 14 amino acids. Germline lookup yields CDR1 SGHRS and CDR2 YFSETQ. Here the CDR3 reads CASSFTGGYYEQYF. Here the CDR3 DNA reads TGCGCCAGCAGCTTTACAGGGGGCTACTACGAGCAGTACTTC.

The chain joins TRBV6-1 to TRBJ2-4; tentative D call: TRBD2 (5 bases). Germline lookup yields CDR1 MNHNS and CDR2 SASEGT. Trimming removed 2 bases at V and 0 bases at J, with 11 bases between. The CDR3 loop spans 16 amino acids. Here the CDR3 reads CASSEWELLAKNIQYF. In DNA, the CDR3 is TGTGCCAGCAGTGAATGGGAGCTACTAGCCAAAAACATTCAGTACTTC.

This chain uses TRBV7-2 with TRBJ2-7; perhaps TRBD1 as D (6 bases). Per the germline V gene, CDR1 is SGHTA and CDR2 is FQGNSA. The germline V and J ends were trimmed by 2 bases and 1 base, with 12 bases remaining between them. This CDR3 region has 15 residues. The CDR3 loop is CASSLLFRGSYEQYF. The DNA of the CDR3 is TGTGCCAGCAGCTTATTATTCAGGGGTTCCTACGAGCAGTACTTC.

The V and J genes are TRBV7-9 and TRBJ1-5; D gene ambiguous. Per germline, CDR1 SEHNR and CDR2 FQNEAQ (reference sequence). V dropped 4 bases and J dropped 0 bases, with 19 bases sitting between them. The CDR3 loop spans 18 amino acids. The CDR3: CASSSYKAPRDSNQPQHF. In DNA form, the CDR3 reads TGTGCCAGCAGCTCCTATAAAGCCCCTCGTGATAGCAATCAGCCCCAGCATTTT.

The V and J genes are TRBV9 and TRBJ2-7; D is ambiguous. The germline CDR1 and CDR2 sequences are SGDLS and YYNGEE. V lost 0 bases, J lost 2 bases, and 9 bases lay in between. The CDR3 runs 14 residues. CDR3 loop: CASSVAPQPYEQYF. The CDR3 coding sequence is TGTGCCAGCAGCGTAGCTCCACAGCCCTACGAGCAGTACTTC.

J is TRBJ1-2 and V is TRBV27; maybe TRBD1 (6 bases). The CDR3 has 13 residues. Germline assignment: CDR1 MNHEY and CDR2 SMNVEV (reference sequence). Trimming pared 4 bases from V and 6 bases from J, leaving 12 bases between. CDR3 DNA sequence: TGTGCCAGCAGTTCGCACAGGGACGATGGCTACACCTTC. It encodes CASSSHRDDGYTF.

The chain recombines TRBV19 with TRBJ2-1; D call uncertain. Trimming cost V 7 bases and J 5 bases, with 9 bases left between them. The CDR3 runs to 12 residues. Germline CDR1 and CDR2: LNHDA and SQIVND (reference sequence). This CDR3 reads CASMRDNNEQFF. CDR3 DNA: TGTGCCAGTATGAGAGATAACAATGAGCAGTTCTTC.

The rearrangement joins TRBV4-3 to TRBJ2-4; 9 bases are a match to TRBD1. This CDR3 has 18 amino acids. V lost 2 bases to trimming and J lost 5 bases; unmatched junction nucleotides: 13. The germline V gene has CDR1 LGHNA and CDR2 YSLEER. CDR3 DNA: TGCGCCAGCAGCCAACATCCTTATACCCGGGACAGGGAAAACATTCAGTACTTC. As protein: CASSQHPYTRDRENIQYF.

The CDR3: CASSVADREYNEQFF. As DNA, the CDR3 is TGTGCCAGCAGCGTAGCAGACAGGGAATACAATGAGCAGTTCTTC. This rearrangement joins TRBV9 to TRBJ2-1, with TRBD1 identical over 7 bases. V was clipped by 0 bases and J by 4 bases; unmatched bases: 4. There are 15 residues in the CDR3. CDR1 is SGDLS and CDR2 is YYNGEE in the germline V gene.

This clone was observed once. The chain joins TRBV7-2 to TRBJ1-5; D gene ambiguous. Between the trimmed V and J ends, which lost 2 bases and 0 bases, there was a span of 11 bases. Germline values: CDR1 SGHTA, CDR2 FQGNSA. The CDR3 sequence is 16 residues long. The DNA of the CDR3 is TGTGCCAGCAGCTTAACCTCGGTTTATAGCAATCAGCCCCAGCATTTT. Translating gives CASSLTSVYSNQPQHF.

V gene TRBV7-9 combines with J gene TRBJ2-5; 9 nucleotides match TRBD1. J lost 1 base, V lost 4 bases, and 7 bases had no gene match. CDR1 SEHNR and CDR2 FQNEAQ come from the germline V gene (reference sequence). CDR3 length: 16 residues. Written as DNA, the CDR3 is TGTGCCAGCAGCTCCCGGACAGGGGCCAGCCAAGAGACCCAGTACTTC. Amino acids: CASSSRTGASQETQYF.

The CDR3 spells CASNPGGVETQYF. CDR3 sequence (DNA): TGTGCCAGCAATCCGGGGGGGGTAGAGACCCAGTACTTC. The V gene is TRBV28, the J gene TRBJ2-5; TRBD2 agrees at 8 bases. Germline V gives CDR1 MDHEN, CDR2 SYDVKM. This CDR3 comprises 13 residues. Trimming took 7 bases from V and 4 from J; bases not matched to a gene: 5.

The chain couples TRBV14 to TRBJ2-7; 11 bases line up with TRBD1. Germline V gene lookup returns CDR1 SGHDN and CDR2 FVKESK. CDR3 length: 16 amino acids. The junction had 12 bases not matched to a gene; V was cut back by 4 bases and J by 7 bases. Written as DNA, the CDR3 is TGTGCCAGCAGCCGGGGGGGAGCGGACAGGGGGCATGAGCAGTACTTC. Translating gives CASSRGGADRGHEQYF.

This clone was picked up a small number of times. The chain carries TRBV2 and TRBJ2-5; TRBD2 agrees at 11 bases. CDR1 is SNHLY, CDR2 FYNNEI, per germline. The CDR3 consists of 16 residues. Trimming took 5 bases from V and 5 from J; bases not matched to a gene: 10. The CDR3 reads CASSQGLAGGGETQYF. In DNA form, the CDR3 reads TGTGCCAGCAGTCAAGGCCTAGCGGGGGGTGGCGAGACCCAGTACTTC.